What follows are 5 T cell receptor beta chains derived from one specimen sequenced in a study of blood T cell repertoires in COVID-19. The method was immunoSEQ multiplex PCR; TCRdb's version includes in-frame clones alone and lacks a portion of them. This sample has some 240,000 clones; 81% occur once, and the top ten carry 6% to 8%. Sequenced input: peripheral blood. The origin of the receptors is a woman of 80 years or more with COVID-19, enrolled during active disease.

This chain uses TRBV7-3 with TRBJ1-6; the D is unclear. Trimming stripped 4 bases from V and 7 bases from J, with 8 bases between. This CDR3 has 13 amino acids. Germline CDR1 is SGHTA and CDR2 is FQGTGA. The CDR3, as DNA: TGTGCCAGCAGCTCAGACACGAATTCACCCCTCCACTTT. It specifies CASSSDTNSPLHF.

Here the CDR3 DNA reads TGTGCCACCAGTGACACCGCTCGGGGGGCGAACACTGAAGCTTTCTTT. It yields the protein CATSDTARGANTEAFF. V usage is TRBV24-1 and J usage is TRBJ1-1; TRBD1 might be the D (6 bases). The CDR3 has 16 amino acids. Germline CDR1 and CDR2: KGHDR and SFDVKD. The V gene lost 4 bases and the J gene lost 1 base, with 15 bases spanning the gap.

The V gene is TRBV5-6, the J gene TRBJ1-1, with D tentatively TRBD1 (6 bases). The germline CDR1 and CDR2 sequences are SGHDT and YYEEEE. The V end lost 2 bases, the J end lost 5 bases, and 13 bases lay between the germline ends. The CDR3 is made up of 14 amino acids. The DNA for the CDR3 is TGTGCCAGCAGCTTCAGGGGACGGTCTACTGAAGCTTTCTTT. Translation gives CASSFRGRSTEAFF.

This rearrangement joins TRBV25-1 to TRBJ1-1, with a weak D call TRBD1 (6 bases). The CDR3 loop spans 13 amino acids. V shed 6 bases and J shed 7 bases, with 15 bases lying between them. CDR1 and CDR2 from the germline V gene are MGHDK and SYGVNS. The CDR3 spells CASRRGNGVEAFF. The DNA of the CDR3 is TGTGCCAGCAGGAGGGGGAACGGGGTTGAAGCTTTCTTT.

V usage is TRBV7-2 and J usage is TRBJ1-2; 7 nucleotides line up with TRBD1. Germline trimming cut 5 bases from V and 1 base from J; bases unmatched to any gene: 13. The length of the CDR3 is 17 residues. Germline V gene sequence: CDR1 SGHTA, CDR2 FQGNSA. CDR3 sequence: CASSPGGSRGGNYGYTF. The CDR3 DNA reads as TGTGCCAGCAGCCCAGGGGGAAGCAGGGGAGGTAACTATGGCTACACCTTC.